Shown below are 15 T cell receptor beta chains from a single sample sequenced in a study of T cells in Graves' hyperthyroidism and ophthalmopathy. RNA transcripts were the template for amplifying TCR beta CDR3 regions. HTBI primers were employed in a first-round RT-PCR of the TCR CDR3. TCRdb reprocessed the multiplex PCR reads with MiXCR, giving one entry per CDR3 protein. The table includes roughly 170,000 distinct CDR3 sequences, approximately 15% detected once. Sequencing used blood. Receptor source: a woman between 45 and 60 years old with Graves' hyperthyroidism.

This clonotype was detected many times. The chain is built from TRBV16 and TRBJ1-2; 7 nucleotides line up with TRBD1. The CDR3 extends over 13 amino acids. Looked up from germline, CDR1 is KGHSY and CDR2 is FQNENV. V lost 4 bases, J lost 4 bases, and 3 bases stayed unmatched. The CDR3: CASSLTGSYGYTF. In DNA, the CDR3 is TGTGCCAGCAGCCTGACAGGGAGCTATGGCTACACCTTC.

In its sample, this clonotype was seen many times. The J gene is TRBJ1-2, the V gene TRBV19; D is ambiguous. Per germline, CDR1 LNHDA and CDR2 SQIVND (reference sequence). CDR3 length: 19 amino acids. V lost 6 bases and J 1 base, leaving 27 bases between the germline ends. CDR3 nucleotide sequence: TGTGCCAGTAGCTCTACCTACCTGGGAGTCAGAGAATATAACTATGGCTACACCTTC. Its translation is CASSSTYLGVREYNYGYTF.

This clonotype was picked up many times. The rearrangement joins TRBV5-1 to TRBJ1-3, with D uncertain. The CDR3 loop spans 13 amino acids. Germline V gene data show CDR1 as SGHRS and CDR2 as YFSETQ. The ends were cut back, 0 bases at V and 5 bases at J, with 6 bases in the middle. In DNA, the CDR3 is TGCGCCAGCAGCTTGGATTTTAGAAACACCATATATTTT. Its translation: CASSLDFRNTIYF.

Ten or more counts support this clonotype. J is TRBJ2-1 and V is TRBV7-9, with D uncertain. The CDR3 is made up of 13 amino acids. Deletions cut 0 bases from V and 2 bases from J, with 2 bases between. From germline, CDR1 is SEHNR and CDR2 FQNEAQ (reference sequence). The CDR3 protein is CASSLATYNEQFF. DNA of the CDR3: TGTGCCAGCAGCTTAGCGACCTACAATGAGCAGTTCTTC.

Many counts were recorded for this clonotype. This chain connects TRBV6-6 to TRBJ1-1; D is unresolved. Trimming removed 0 bases at V and 1 base at J, with 6 bases between. This CDR3 spans 14 amino acids. Germline CDR1 MNHNY, CDR2 SVGAGI (reference sequence). CDR3: CASSYSRGNTEAFF. The CDR3 coding sequence is TGTGCCAGCAGTTACTCGCGGGGGAACACTGAAGCTTTCTTT.

This clonotype was seen ten or more times. The V call is TRBV9, the J call TRBJ2-5, with D perhaps being TRBD1 or TRBD2 (5 bases each). The CDR3 is 14 residues long. Looked up from germline, CDR1 is SGDLS and CDR2 is YYNGEE. V was pared by 2 bases and J by 1 base, with 9 bases between. CDR3 nucleotide sequence: TGTGCCAGCAGCGTCCGGGGCCTCCAAGAGACCCAGTACTTC. Its translation: CASSVRGLQETQYF.

This chain connects TRBV18 to TRBJ2-2; D may be TRBD1 (8 bases). Germline V gene sequence: CDR1 KGHSH, CDR2 LQKENI. The V end lost 0 bases, the J end lost 5 bases, and 13 bases lay between the germline ends. The CDR3 spans 16 residues. The CDR3, as DNA: TGTGCCAGCTCACCACCGGACAGGGAGGGAACCGGGGAGCTGTTTTTT. Its protein product is CASSPPDREGTGELFF.

This clonotype was counted a single time. The rearrangement uses TRBV6-9 and TRBJ2-3; D is perhaps TRBD1 (6 bases). Germline V gene sequence: CDR1 MNHGY, CDR2 SVAAGI. This CDR3 is built from 17 residues. V gave up 3 bases and J gave up 0 bases, with 16 bases separating them. CDR3 in amino acids: CASSYGQGPTSTDTQYF. The CDR3 nucleotides read TGTGCCAGCAGTTACGGCCAGGGGCCTACTAGCACAGATACGCAGTATTTT.

This clonotype occurred many times. V usage is TRBV10-3 and J usage is TRBJ2-3, with TRBD2 matching 10 bases. Germline loops: CDR1 ENHRY, CDR2 SYGVKD. This CDR3 comprises 15 residues. Trimming removed 3 bases from V and 3 bases from J; junction bases left unmatched: 3. CDR3 protein: CAISDLAGDTDTQYF. The CDR3 DNA is TGTGCCATCAGTGACCTAGCGGGGGATACAGATACGCAGTATTTT.

This clonotype was picked up a small number of times. A read error is possible here, since a much larger clone lies one base away. The conserved final phenylalanine or tryptophan is absent from the CDR3, which likely points to a read error. The rearrangement joins TRBV28 to TRBJ1-1; D is possibly TRBD1 (5 bases). The CDR3 is 15 residues long. Germline loops: CDR1 MDHEN, CDR2 SYDVKM. V lost 6 bases and J lost 1, with 15 bases in between. The CDR3 region is CASSLAGGGNTEAFS. CDR3 bases: TGTGCCAGCAGCTTAGCGGGGGGGGGGAACACTGAAGCTTTCTCT.

This clonotype came up many times. The V gene is TRBV27, the J gene TRBJ1-1, with 8 positions matching TRBD1. The CDR3 sequence is 13 residues long. J was trimmed by 11 bases and V by 3 bases; bases with no gene match: 8. Looked up from germline, CDR1 is MNHEY and CDR2 is SMNVEV (reference sequence). The CDR3 sequence: CASSFRGQEMAFF. Written as DNA, the CDR3 is TGTGCCAGCAGTTTCCGGGGACAGGAGATGGCTTTCTTT.

This clonotype was counted ten times or more. J is TRBJ1-2 and V is TRBV20-1, with 11 bases identical to TRBD1. The germline V gene has CDR1 DFQATT and CDR2 SNEGSKA (reference sequence). The V gene end was trimmed by 5 bases and the J gene end by 2 bases; junction bases not matched to a gene: 7. The length of the CDR3 is 15 residues. CDR3 residues: CSARDRGVLNYGYTF. CDR3 in DNA: TGCAGTGCTCGGGACAGGGGGGTATTAAACTATGGCTACACCTTC.

This clonotype was detected ten times or more. The V and J genes are TRBV2 and TRBJ1-1; D is unclear. Germline CDR1 is SNHLY and CDR2 is FYNNEI. This CDR3 has 12 residues. The ends were cut back, 3 bases at V and 1 base at J, with 3 bases in the middle. CDR3 loop: CASSDPNTEAFF. The DNA of the CDR3 is TGTGCCAGCAGTGATCCGAACACTGAAGCTTTCTTT. Looking up the rest from reference TRBV2 and TRBJ1-1 gives the full variable domain: EPEVTQTPSHQVTQMGQEVILRCVPISNHLYFYWYRQILGQKVEFLVSFYNNEISEKSEIFDDQFSVERPDGSNFTLKIRSTKLEDSAMYFCASSDPNTEAFFGQGTRLTVV.

In its sample, this clonotype was seen many times. The chain has TRBV5-1 and TRBJ2-7; D may match TRBD1 or TRBD2 (6 bases each). CDR1 SGHRS and CDR2 YFSETQ come from the germline V gene. Trimming took off 5 bases at V and 5 bases at J, with 17 bases between the two ends. This CDR3 spans 14 amino acids. The CDR3 nucleotides read TGCGCCAGCAGGCCCCCGGGGGCGACGAACGAGCAGTACTTC. This translates into CASRPPGATNEQYF.

This clonotype was observed a few times. The rearrangement uses TRBV7-9 and TRBJ1-4, with a weak D call TRBD1 (5 bases). This CDR3 is built from 17 residues. The V end was cut by 1 base, the J end by 3 bases, with 15 bases between. CDR1 is SEHNR, CDR2 FQNEAQ, per germline (reference sequence). This CDR3 reads CASSLEGQGLANEKLFF. As DNA, the CDR3 is TGTGCCAGCAGCTTAGAAGGGCAGGGTTTGGCTAATGAAAAACTGTTTTTT.